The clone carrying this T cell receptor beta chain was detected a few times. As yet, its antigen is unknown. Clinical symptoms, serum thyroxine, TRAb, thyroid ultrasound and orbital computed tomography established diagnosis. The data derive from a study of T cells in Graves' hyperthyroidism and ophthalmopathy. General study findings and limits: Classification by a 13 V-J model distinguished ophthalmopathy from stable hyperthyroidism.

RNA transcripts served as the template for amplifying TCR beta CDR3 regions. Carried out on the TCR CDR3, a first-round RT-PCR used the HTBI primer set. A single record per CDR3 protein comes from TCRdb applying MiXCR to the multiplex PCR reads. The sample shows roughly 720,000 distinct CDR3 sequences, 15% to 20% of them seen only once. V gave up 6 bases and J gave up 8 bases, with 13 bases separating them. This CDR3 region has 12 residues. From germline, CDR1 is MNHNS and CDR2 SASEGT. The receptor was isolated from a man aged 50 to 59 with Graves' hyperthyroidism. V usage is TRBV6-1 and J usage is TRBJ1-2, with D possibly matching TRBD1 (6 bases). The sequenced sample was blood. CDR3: CASRDRGLGYTF. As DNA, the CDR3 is TGTGCCAGCAGGGACAGAGGATTAGGCTACACCTTC.